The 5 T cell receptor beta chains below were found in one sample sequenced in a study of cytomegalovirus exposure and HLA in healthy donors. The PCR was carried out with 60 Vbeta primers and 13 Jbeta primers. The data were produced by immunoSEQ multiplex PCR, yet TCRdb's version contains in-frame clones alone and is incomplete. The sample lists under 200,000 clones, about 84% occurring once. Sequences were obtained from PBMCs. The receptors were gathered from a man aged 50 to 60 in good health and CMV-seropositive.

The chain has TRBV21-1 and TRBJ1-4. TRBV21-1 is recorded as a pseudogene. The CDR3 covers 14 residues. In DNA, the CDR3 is TGTGCCAGCAGCAAAGTTCAAGGGGGGGAGAAACTGTTTTTT. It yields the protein CASSKVQGGEKLFF.

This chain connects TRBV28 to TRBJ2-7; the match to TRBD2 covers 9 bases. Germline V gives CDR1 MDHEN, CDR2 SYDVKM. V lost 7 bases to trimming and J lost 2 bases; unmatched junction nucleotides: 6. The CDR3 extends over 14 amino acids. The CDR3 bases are TGTGCCAGCACCCTTAGCGGGGGACCCTACGAGCAGTACTTC. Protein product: CASTLSGGPYEQYF.

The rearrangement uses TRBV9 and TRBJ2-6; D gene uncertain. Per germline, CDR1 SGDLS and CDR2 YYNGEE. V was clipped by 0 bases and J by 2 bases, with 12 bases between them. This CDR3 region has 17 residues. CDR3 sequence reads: CASSVGPRAPGANVLTF. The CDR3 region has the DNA TGTGCCAGCAGCGTAGGCCCGCGAGCCCCTGGGGCCAACGTCCTGACTTTC.

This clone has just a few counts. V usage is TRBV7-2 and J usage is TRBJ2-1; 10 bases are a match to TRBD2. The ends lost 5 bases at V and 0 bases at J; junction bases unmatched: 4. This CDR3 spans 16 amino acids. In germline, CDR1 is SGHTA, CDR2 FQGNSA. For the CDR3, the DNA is TGTGCCAGCAGCATTTCTAGCGGGAGCTCCTACAATGAGCAGTTCTTC. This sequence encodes CASSISSGSSYNEQFF.

DNA of the CDR3: TGTGCCAGCAGTGGTAGGGGGCCGAACACTGAAGCTTTCTTT. It yields the protein CASSGRGPNTEAFF. The chain joins TRBV6-1 to TRBJ1-1, with 7 bases lining up with TRBD1. Germline V gene sequence: CDR1 MNHNS, CDR2 SASEGT. The CDR3 totals 14 residues. V lost 4 bases, J lost 1 base, and 3 bases stayed unmatched.